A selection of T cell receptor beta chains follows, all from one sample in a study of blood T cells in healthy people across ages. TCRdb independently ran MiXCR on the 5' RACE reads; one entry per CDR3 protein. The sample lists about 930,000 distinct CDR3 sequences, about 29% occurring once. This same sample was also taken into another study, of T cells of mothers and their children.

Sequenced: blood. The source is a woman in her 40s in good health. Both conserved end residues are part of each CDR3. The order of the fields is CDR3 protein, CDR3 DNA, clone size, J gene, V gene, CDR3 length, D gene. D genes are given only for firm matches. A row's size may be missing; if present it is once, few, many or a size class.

CDR3aa: CSARDVSAYNEQFF; CDR3nt: TGCAGTGCTAGAGATGTGTCGGCTTACAATGAGCAGTTCTTC; abundance: -; j_gene: TRBJ2-1; v_gene: TRBV20-1; len: 14; d_gene: -
CDR3aa: CASSETRGGANQPQHF; CDR3nt: TGTGCCAGCAGTGAAACTAGGGGGGGCGCCAATCAGCCCCAGCATTTT; abundance: -; j_gene: TRBJ1-5; v_gene: TRBV2; len: 16; d_gene: -
CDR3aa: CASSYDGGGTLHF; CDR3nt: TGTGCCAGCAGTTACGACGGGGGTGGCACCCTCCACTTT; abundance: -; j_gene: TRBJ1-6; v_gene: TRBV6-5; len: 13; d_gene: -
CDR3aa: CASSLSGTGDSGYTF; CDR3nt: TGTGCCAGCAGTTTAAGCGGGACAGGGGATTCTGGCTACACCTTC; abundance: few; j_gene: TRBJ1-2; v_gene: TRBV28; len: 15; d_gene: TRBD1
CDR3aa: CACSLVGGGGASSYNEQFF; CDR3nt: TGTGCCTGCAGCTTAGTTGGGGGCGGGGGCGCAAGCTCCTACAATGAGCAGTTCTTC; abundance: -; j_gene: TRBJ2-1; v_gene: TRBV7-2; len: 19; d_gene: -
CDR3aa: CASSLGGRFYNEQFF; CDR3nt: TGTGCCAGCAGCTTAGGTGGCAGATTCTACAATGAGCAGTTCTTC; abundance: many; j_gene: TRBJ2-1; v_gene: TRBV7-9; len: 15; d_gene: -
CDR3aa: CSVTGDLNTGELFF; CDR3nt: TGCAGCGTTACCGGGGACCTTAACACCGGGGAGCTGTTTTTT; abundance: -; j_gene: TRBJ2-2; v_gene: TRBV29-1; len: 14; d_gene: -
CDR3aa: CATSHRGSNYEQYF; CDR3nt: TGTGCCACCAGCCACAGGGGCTCGAACTACGAGCAGTACTTC; abundance: few; j_gene: TRBJ2-7; v_gene: TRBV15; len: 14; d_gene: TRBD1
CDR3aa: CASSPGTGSDNSPLHF; CDR3nt: TGTGCCAGCAGCCCCGGGACAGGGTCCGATAATTCACCCCTCCACTTT; abundance: -; j_gene: TRBJ1-6; v_gene: TRBV5-5; len: 16; d_gene: TRBD1
CDR3aa: CAISDSGTVANEQFF; CDR3nt: TGTGCCATCAGTGATTCTGGTACCGTTGCCAATGAGCAGTTCTTC; abundance: many; j_gene: TRBJ2-1; v_gene: TRBV10-3; len: 15; d_gene: -
CDR3aa: CASSHHSGGPTDTQYF; CDR3nt: TGTGCCAGCAGCCACCATAGCGGGGGACCCACAGATACGCAGTATTTT; abundance: -; j_gene: TRBJ2-3; v_gene: TRBV4-2; len: 16; d_gene: TRBD2
CDR3aa: CASSFDRTGENEQFF; CDR3nt: TGTGCCAGCAGTTTTGACCGGACAGGGGAAAATGAGCAGTTCTTC; abundance: few; j_gene: TRBJ2-1; v_gene: TRBV27; len: 15; d_gene: TRBD1
CDR3aa: CASSPGTVGFYEQYF; CDR3nt: TGTGCCAGCAGCCCCGGGACAGTTGGGTTTTACGAGCAGTACTTC; abundance: many; j_gene: TRBJ2-7; v_gene: TRBV7-6; len: 15; d_gene: TRBD1
CDR3aa: CASTQGGTDTQYF; CDR3nt: TGCGCCAGCACCCAAGGGGGGACAGATACGCAGTATTTT; abundance: many; j_gene: TRBJ2-3; v_gene: TRBV27; len: 13; d_gene: -
CDR3aa: CASSWEGTGNEKLFF; CDR3nt: TGTGCCAGCAGCTGGGAGGGGACTGGGAACGAAAAACTGTTTTTT; abundance: few; j_gene: TRBJ1-4; v_gene: TRBV5-5; len: 15; d_gene: -
CDR3aa: CASSYQGTGDWETQYF; CDR3nt: TGTGCCAGCAGTTACCAAGGGACAGGGGATTGGGAGACCCAGTACTTC; abundance: -; j_gene: TRBJ2-5; v_gene: TRBV6-2/TRBV6-3; len: 16; d_gene: TRBD1
CDR3aa: CSASGKLAGGSYYEQYF; CDR3nt: TGCAGTGCTAGTGGGAAACTAGCGGGGGGCTCCTACTACGAGCAGTACTTC; abundance: -; j_gene: TRBJ2-7; v_gene: TRBV20-1; len: 17; d_gene: TRBD2
CDR3aa: CASSSGTGDVGDTQYF; CDR3nt: TGCGCCAGCAGCTCCGGGACAGGGGACGTTGGAGATACGCAGTATTTT; abundance: -; j_gene: TRBJ2-3; v_gene: TRBV5-1; len: 16; d_gene: TRBD1
CDR3aa: CSARERIVYGYTF; CDR3nt: TGCAGTGCTAGGGAACGGATTGTCTATGGCTACACCTTC; abundance: once; j_gene: TRBJ1-2; v_gene: TRBV20-1; len: 13; d_gene: -
CDR3aa: CSTSDQKLAGLNEQFF; CDR3nt: TGTTCCACCAGTGACCAAAAACTAGCGGGGCTCAATGAGCAGTTCTTC; abundance: -; j_gene: TRBJ2-1; v_gene: TRBV24-1; len: 16; d_gene: TRBD2
CDR3aa: CASSLNTVRLSTEAFF; CDR3nt: TGTGCCAGCAGTTTAAATACTGTCCGGTTGTCGACTGAAGCTTTCTTT; abundance: -; j_gene: TRBJ1-1; v_gene: TRBV28; len: 16; d_gene: -
CDR3aa: CASSLARDARHNEQFF; CDR3nt: TGCGCCAGCAGCTTGGCCAGGGACGCCCGTCACAATGAGCAGTTCTTC; abundance: -; j_gene: TRBJ2-1; v_gene: TRBV5-1; len: 16; d_gene: -
CDR3aa: CSARDLEGASSGYTF; CDR3nt: TGCAGTGCTAGAGATCTCGAGGGGGCTAGTAGCGGCTACACCTTC; abundance: -; j_gene: TRBJ1-2; v_gene: TRBV20-1; len: 15; d_gene: TRBD1
CDR3aa: CASSRLRGRNQPQHF; CDR3nt: TGTGCCAGCAGTCGCCTCAGGGGGCGGAATCAGCCCCAGCATTTT; abundance: -; j_gene: TRBJ1-5; v_gene: TRBV6-2/TRBV6-3; len: 15; d_gene: TRBD1
CDR3aa: CASSLEGGAGGSYNEQFF; CDR3nt: TGCGCCAGCAGCTTGGAAGGCGGCGCGGGGGGGTCCTACAATGAGCAGTTCTTC; abundance: many; j_gene: TRBJ2-1; v_gene: TRBV5-1; len: 18; d_gene: TRBD2
CDR3aa: CASSLGGQGWYGYTF; CDR3nt: TGTGCCAGCAGTTTAGGGGGACAGGGATGGTATGGCTACACCTTC; abundance: few; j_gene: TRBJ1-2; v_gene: TRBV28; len: 15; d_gene: TRBD1
CDR3aa: CSVGDGGYEQYF; CDR3nt: TGCAGCGTTGGAGACGGTGGCTACGAGCAGTACTTC; abundance: many; j_gene: TRBJ2-7; v_gene: TRBV29-1; len: 12; d_gene: -
CDR3aa: CASSTGSVITGERFF; CDR3nt: TGTGCCAGCAGCACGGGGTCAGTCATCACCGGGGAGCGGTTTTTT; abundance: -; j_gene: TRBJ2-2; v_gene: TRBV5-5; len: 15; d_gene: -
CDR3aa: CAIRDYLYEQYF; CDR3nt: TGTGCCATCCGGGACTACCTCTACGAGCAGTACTTC; abundance: -; j_gene: TRBJ2-7; v_gene: TRBV7-2; len: 12; d_gene: TRBD2
CDR3aa: CASSSELGQGKTQYF; CDR3nt: TGTGCCAGCAGTTCAGAACTGGGACAAGGAAAGACCCAGTACTTC; abundance: many; j_gene: TRBJ2-5; v_gene: TRBV7-2; len: 15; d_gene: -